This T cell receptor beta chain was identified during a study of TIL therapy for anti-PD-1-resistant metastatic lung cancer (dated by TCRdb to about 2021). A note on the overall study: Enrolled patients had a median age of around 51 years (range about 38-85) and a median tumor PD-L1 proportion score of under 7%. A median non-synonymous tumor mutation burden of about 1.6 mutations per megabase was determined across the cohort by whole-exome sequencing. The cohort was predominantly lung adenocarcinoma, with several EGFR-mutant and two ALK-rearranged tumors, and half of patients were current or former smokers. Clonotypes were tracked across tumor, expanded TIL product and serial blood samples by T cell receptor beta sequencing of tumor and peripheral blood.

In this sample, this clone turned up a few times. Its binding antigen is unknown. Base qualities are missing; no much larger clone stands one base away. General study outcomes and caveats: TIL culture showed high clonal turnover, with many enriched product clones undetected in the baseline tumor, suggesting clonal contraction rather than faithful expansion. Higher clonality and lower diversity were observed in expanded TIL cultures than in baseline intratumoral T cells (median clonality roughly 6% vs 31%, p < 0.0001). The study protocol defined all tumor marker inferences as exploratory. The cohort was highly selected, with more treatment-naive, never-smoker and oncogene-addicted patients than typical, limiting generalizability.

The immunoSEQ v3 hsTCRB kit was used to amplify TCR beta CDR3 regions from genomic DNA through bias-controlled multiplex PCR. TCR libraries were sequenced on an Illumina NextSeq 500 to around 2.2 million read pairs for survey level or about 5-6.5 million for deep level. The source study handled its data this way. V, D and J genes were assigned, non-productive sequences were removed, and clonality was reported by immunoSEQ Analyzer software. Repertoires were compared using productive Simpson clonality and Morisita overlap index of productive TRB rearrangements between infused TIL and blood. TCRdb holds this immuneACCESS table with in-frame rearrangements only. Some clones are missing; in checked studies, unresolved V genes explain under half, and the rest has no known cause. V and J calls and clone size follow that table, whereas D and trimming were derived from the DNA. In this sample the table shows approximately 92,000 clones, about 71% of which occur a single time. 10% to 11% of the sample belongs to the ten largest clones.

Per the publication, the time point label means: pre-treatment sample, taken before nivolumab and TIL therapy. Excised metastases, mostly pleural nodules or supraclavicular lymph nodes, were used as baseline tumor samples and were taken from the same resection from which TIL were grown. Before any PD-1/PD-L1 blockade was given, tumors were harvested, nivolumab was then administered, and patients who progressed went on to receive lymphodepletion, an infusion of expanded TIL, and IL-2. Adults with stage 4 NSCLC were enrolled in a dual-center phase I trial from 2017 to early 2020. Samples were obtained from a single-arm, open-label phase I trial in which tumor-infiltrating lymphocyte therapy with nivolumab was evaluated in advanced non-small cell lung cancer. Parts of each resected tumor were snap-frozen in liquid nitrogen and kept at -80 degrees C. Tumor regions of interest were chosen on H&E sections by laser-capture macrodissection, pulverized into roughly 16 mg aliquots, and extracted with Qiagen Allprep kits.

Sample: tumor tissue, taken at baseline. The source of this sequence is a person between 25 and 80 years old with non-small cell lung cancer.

For the CDR3, the sequence is CASSIVDLYGYTF. In nucleotides, the sequence is TGTGCCAGTAGTATCGTAGATCTCTATGGCTACACCTTC. The chain employs TRBV19 and TRBJ1-2; no confident D gene assignment can be made. The CDR3 measures 13 amino acids from cysteine to phenylalanine. CDR3 DNA is the only sequence kept; it has 39 bases, read in frame from the first base. Reading the germline V gene (reference sequence) gives CDR1 LNHDA and CDR2 SQIVND. Trimming takes 3 bases from V and 4 bases from J, and the germline ends sit 9 bases apart. Outside the CDR3, residues come from the reference TRBV19 and TRBJ1-2 proteins, so the full variable domain is: DGGITQSPKYLFRKEGQNVTLSCEQNLNHDAMYWYRQDPGQGLRLIYYSQIVNDFQKGDIAEGYSVSREKKESFPLTVTSAQKNPTAFYLCASSIVDLYGYTFGSGTRLTVV.